This T cell receptor (beta chain) was documented in a study of HIV-infected patients and healthy controls. MiXCR, applied by TCRdb to the 5' RACE reads, yields one record per CDR3 protein. The data contain 60,000 to 70,000 distinct CDR3 sequences, 15% to 20% of them seen just once; the ten biggest clones take up around 1.4%. The sample holds many counts of this clonotype. V lost 1 base, J lost 2 bases, and 9 bases lay in between. The CDR3 has 14 residues. CDR1 SGHTA and CDR2 FQGNSA come from the germline V gene. The gene calls are TRBV7-2 and TRBJ2-7; no clear D gene. The sample consisted of CD4+ T cells from blood. This TCR derives from a human donor in good health. The CDR3 DNA follows: TGTGCCAGCAGCTTAGGGAACTACGCCTACGAGCAGTACTTC. Translated: CASSLGNYAYEQYF.